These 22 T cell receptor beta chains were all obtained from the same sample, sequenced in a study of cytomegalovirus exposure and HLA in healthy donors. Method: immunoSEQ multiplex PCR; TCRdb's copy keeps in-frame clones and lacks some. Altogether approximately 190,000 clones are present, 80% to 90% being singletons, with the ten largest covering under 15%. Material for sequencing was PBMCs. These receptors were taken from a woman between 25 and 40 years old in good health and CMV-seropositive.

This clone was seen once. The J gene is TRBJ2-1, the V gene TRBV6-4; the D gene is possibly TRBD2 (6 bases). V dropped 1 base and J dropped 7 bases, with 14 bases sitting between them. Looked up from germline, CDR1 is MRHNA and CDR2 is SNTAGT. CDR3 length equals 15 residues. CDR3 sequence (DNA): TGTGCCAGCAGTGACTGGGTAGCGGAGAAAAATGAGCAGTTCTTC. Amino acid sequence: CASSDWVAEKNEQFF.

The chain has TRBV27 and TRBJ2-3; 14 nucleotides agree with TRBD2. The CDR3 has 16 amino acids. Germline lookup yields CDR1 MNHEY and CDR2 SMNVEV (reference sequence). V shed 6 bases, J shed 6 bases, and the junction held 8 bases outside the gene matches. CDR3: CASSRGLAGGGDTQYF. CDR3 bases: TGTGCCAGCAGCCGAGGACTAGCGGGAGGAGGGGATACGCAGTATTTT.

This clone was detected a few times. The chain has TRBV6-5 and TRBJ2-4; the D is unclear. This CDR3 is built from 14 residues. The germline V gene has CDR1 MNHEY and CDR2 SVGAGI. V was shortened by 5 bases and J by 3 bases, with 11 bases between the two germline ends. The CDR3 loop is CASSRDAGKNIQYF. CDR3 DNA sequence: TGTGCCAGCAGTCGCGACGCAGGCAAAAACATTCAGTACTTC.

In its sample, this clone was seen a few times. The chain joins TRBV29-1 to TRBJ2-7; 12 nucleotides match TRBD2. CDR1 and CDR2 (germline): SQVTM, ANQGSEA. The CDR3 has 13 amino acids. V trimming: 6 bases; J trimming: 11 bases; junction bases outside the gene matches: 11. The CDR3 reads CSVLETSGSLKYF. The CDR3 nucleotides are TGCAGCGTCCTGGAGACTAGCGGGAGCCTTAAGTACTTC.

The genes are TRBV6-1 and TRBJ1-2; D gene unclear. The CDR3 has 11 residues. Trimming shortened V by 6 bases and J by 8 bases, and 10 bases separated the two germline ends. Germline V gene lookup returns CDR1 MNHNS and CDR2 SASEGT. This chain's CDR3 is CASSLFIGYTF. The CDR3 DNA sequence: TGTGCCAGCAGCCTATTTATCGGCTACACCTTC.

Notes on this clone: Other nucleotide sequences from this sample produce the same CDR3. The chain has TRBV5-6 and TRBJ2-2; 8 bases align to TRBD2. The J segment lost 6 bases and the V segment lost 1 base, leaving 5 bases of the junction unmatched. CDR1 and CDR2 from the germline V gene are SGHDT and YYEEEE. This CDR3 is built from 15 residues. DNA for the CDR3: TGTGCCAGCAGCTTGACTAGCGGAGGGCCCGGGGAGCTGTTTTTT. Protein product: CASSLTSGGPGELFF.

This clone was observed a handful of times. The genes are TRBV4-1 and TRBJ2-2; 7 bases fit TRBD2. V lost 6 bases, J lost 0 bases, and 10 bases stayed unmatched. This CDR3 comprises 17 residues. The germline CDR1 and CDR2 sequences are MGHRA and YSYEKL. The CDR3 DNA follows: TGCGCCAGCAGACGAGAAGCGGGGAACGCGAACACCGGGGAGCTGTTTTTT. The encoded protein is CASRREAGNANTGELFF.

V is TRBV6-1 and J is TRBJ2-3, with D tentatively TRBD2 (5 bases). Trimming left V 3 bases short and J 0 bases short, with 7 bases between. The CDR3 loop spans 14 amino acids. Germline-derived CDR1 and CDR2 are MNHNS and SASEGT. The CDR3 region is CASSDRGSTDTQYF. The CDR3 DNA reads TGTGCCAGCAGTGACCGGGGAAGCACAGATACGCAGTATTTT.

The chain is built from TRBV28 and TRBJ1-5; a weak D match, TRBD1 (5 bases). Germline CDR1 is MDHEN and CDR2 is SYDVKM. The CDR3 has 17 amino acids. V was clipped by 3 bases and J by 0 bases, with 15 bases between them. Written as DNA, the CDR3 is TGTGCCAGCAGTTTCGGGGGGAATAAGAATAGCAATCAGCCCCAGCATTTT. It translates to CASSFGGNKNSNQPQHF.

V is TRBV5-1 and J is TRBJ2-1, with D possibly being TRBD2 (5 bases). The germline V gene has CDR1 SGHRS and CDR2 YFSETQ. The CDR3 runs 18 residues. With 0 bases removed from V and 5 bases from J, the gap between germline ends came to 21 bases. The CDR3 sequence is CASSLGSTTSAADNEQFF. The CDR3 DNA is TGCGCCAGCAGCTTGGGGTCTACTACTAGTGCGGCCGACAATGAGCAGTTCTTC.

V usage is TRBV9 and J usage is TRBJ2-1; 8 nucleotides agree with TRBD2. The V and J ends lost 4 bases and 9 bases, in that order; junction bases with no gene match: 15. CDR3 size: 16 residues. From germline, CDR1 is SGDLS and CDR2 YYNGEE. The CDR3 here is CASSPRTSPTNGEQFF. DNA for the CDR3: TGTGCCAGCAGCCCGAGGACTAGCCCGACCAATGGTGAGCAGTTCTTC.

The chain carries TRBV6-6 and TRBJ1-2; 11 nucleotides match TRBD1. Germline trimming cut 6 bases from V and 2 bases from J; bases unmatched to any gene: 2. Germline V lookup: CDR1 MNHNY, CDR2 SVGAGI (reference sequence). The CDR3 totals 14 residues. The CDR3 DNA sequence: TGTGCCAGCAGCCGGGACAGGGGGAACTATGGCTACACCTTC. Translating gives CASSRDRGNYGYTF.

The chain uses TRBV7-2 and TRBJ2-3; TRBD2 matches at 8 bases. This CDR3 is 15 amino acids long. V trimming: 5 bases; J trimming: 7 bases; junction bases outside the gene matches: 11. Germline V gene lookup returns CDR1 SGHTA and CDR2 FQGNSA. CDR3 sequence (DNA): TGTGCCAGCAGCCTTCAACTAGCGGAGGCTTATACGCAGTATTTT. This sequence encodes CASSLQLAEAYTQYF.

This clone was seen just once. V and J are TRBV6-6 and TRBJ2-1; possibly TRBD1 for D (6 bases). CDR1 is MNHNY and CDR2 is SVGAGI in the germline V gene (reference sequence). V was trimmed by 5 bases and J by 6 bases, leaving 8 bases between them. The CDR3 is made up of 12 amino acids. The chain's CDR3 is CASSLQGNEQFF. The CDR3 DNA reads TGTGCCAGCAGTCTACAGGGCAATGAGCAGTTCTTC.

In DNA form, the CDR3 reads TGTGCCAGCAGCCTTCAGACTAGCGGGAGTTCCGAGCAGTACTTC. It is translated as CASSLQTSGSSEQYF. The chain carries TRBV5-4 and TRBJ2-7; 12 nucleotides agree with TRBD2. The CDR3 is 15 residues long. V was clipped by 4 bases and J by 6 bases; unmatched bases: 8. Germline V CDR1 and CDR2: SGHNT, YYREEE (reference sequence).

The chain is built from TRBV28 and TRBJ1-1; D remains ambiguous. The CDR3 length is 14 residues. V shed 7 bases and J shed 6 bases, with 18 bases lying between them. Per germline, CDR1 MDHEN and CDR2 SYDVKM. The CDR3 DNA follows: TGTGCCAGCACAACATCTCCGGGGTCCTCTGAAGCTTTCTTT. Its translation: CASTTSPGSSEAFF.

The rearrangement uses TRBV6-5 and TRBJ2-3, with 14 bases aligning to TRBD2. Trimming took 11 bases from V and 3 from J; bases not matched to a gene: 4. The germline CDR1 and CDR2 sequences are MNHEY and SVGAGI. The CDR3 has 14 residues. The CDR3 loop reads CARLAGGPTDTQYF. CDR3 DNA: TGTGCCCGACTAGCGGGAGGGCCGACAGATACGCAGTATTTT.

CDR3 in DNA: TGCAGCGGGCGCTACAGACTAGACATCAATGAGCAGTTCTTC. Its translation: CSGRYRLDINEQFF. The gene calls are TRBV29-1 and TRBJ2-1, with D possibly matching TRBD2 (6 bases). The CDR3 consists of 14 residues. From germline, CDR1 is SQVTM and CDR2 ANQGSEA. V dropped 7 bases and J dropped 6 bases, with 19 bases sitting between them.

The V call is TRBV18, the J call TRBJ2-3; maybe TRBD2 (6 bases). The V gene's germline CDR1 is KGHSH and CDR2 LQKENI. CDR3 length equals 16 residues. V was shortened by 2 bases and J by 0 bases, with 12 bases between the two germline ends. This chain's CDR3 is CASSPSTGVSTDTQYF. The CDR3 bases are TGTGCCAGCTCACCATCAACGGGAGTAAGCACAGATACGCAGTATTTT.

This chain's CDR3 is CASSVGGLVGNEQFF. The CDR3 DNA is TGTGCCAGCAGCGTGGGCGGGCTGGTGGGAAATGAGCAGTTCTTC. The chain recombines TRBV9 with TRBJ2-1; D might be TRBD2 (5 bases). This CDR3 has 15 amino acids. V gave up 2 bases and J gave up 7 bases, with 16 bases separating them. Per germline, CDR1 SGDLS and CDR2 YYNGEE.

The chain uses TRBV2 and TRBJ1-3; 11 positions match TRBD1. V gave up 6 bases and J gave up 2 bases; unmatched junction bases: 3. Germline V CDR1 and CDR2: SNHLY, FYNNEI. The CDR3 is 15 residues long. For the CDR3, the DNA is TGTGCCAGCAGGACGGACAGGGGGCCTGGAAACACCATATATTTT. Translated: CASRTDRGPGNTIYF.

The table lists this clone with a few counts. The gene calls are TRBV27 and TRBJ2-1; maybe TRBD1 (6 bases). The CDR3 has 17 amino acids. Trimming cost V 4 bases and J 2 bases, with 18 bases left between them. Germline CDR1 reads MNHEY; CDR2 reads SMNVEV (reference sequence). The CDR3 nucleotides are TGTGCCAGCAGTTCAAGAGTGAAAGGGACACCCTACAATGAGCAGTTCTTC. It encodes CASSSRVKGTPYNEQFF.